This entry lists 13 T cell receptor beta chains sequenced from one sample in a study of Graves' ophthalmopathy and Graves' hyperthyroidism. The authors amplified TCR beta CDR3 regions, and they did so from RNA transcripts for repertoire sequencing. First-round RT-PCR employed HTBI primers, with a second-round multiplex PCR after it. TCRdb redid the calling of the multiplex PCR reads with MiXCR, one entry per CDR3 protein. Found here are about 370,000 distinct CDR3 sequences, 15% to 20% of them singletons; the top ten hold roughly 2.3%. Sequencing was done on a sample of peripheral blood. These receptors were taken from an adult woman with stable Graves' hyperthyroidism.

Many counts were recorded for this clonotype. The chain recombines TRBV28 with TRBJ1-2, with no clear D. This CDR3 is built from 12 residues. Trimming shortened V by 8 bases and J by 8 bases, and 15 bases separated the two germline ends. Germline V gene sequence: CDR1 MDHEN, CDR2 SYDVKM. The CDR3 bases are TGTGCCAGCGGGATAGAAAGGATGGGCTACACCTTC. Its protein product is CASGIERMGYTF.

This clonotype was counted ten times or more. The chain employs TRBV6-1 and TRBJ1-5; D gene uncertain. This CDR3 is 16 amino acids long. V was cut by 6 bases and J by 4 bases, with 19 bases left in between. CDR1 is MNHNS and CDR2 is SASEGT in the germline V gene. The CDR3 loop reads CASRGAGFLRNQPQHF. The DNA for the CDR3 is TGTGCCAGCAGAGGTGCTGGCTTCCTCCGTAATCAGCCCCAGCATTTT.

The CDR3 region has the DNA TGCGCCAGCAGCCAAGATACTAGCGGGAGCTCCTACGAGCAGTACTTC. Protein sequence: CASSQDTSGSSYEQYF. The J gene is TRBJ2-7, the V gene TRBV4-3; 11 bases agree with TRBD2. V lost 0 bases and J lost 0; bases outside the gene matches: 1. This CDR3 is 16 amino acids long. CDR1 and CDR2 from the germline V gene are LGHNA and YSLEER.

This clonotype came up many times. The rearrangement uses TRBV29-1 and TRBJ2-2, with D possibly TRBD1 on 6 matching bases. Looked up from germline, CDR1 is SQVTM and CDR2 is ANQGSEA. The ends were cut back, 7 bases at V and 3 bases at J, with 15 bases in the middle. The CDR3 spans 14 residues. In DNA form, the CDR3 reads TGCAGCGGTTCCTCACAGGGACACACCGGGGAGCTGTTTTTT. Amino acid sequence: CSGSSQGHTGELFF.

This clonotype was picked up a small number of times. The chain links TRBV30 to TRBJ2-7; no clear D. CDR1 is GTSNPN and CDR2 is SVGIG in the germline V gene (reference sequence). CDR3 length equals 12 residues. V dropped 0 bases and J dropped 7 bases, with 10 bases sitting between them. The CDR3 loop is CAWSVGSTEQYF. Here the CDR3 DNA reads TGTGCCTGGAGTGTAGGATCCACTGAGCAGTACTTC. The full variable domain, completed using reference TRBV30 and TRBJ2-7, is SQTIHQWPATLVQPVGSPLSLECTVEGTSNPNLYWYRQAAGRGLQLLFYSVGIGQISSEVPQNLSASRPQDRQFILSSKKLLLSDSGFYLCAWSVGSTEQYFGPGTRLTVT.

This clonotype occurred many times. The chain is built from TRBV20-1 and TRBJ2-7, with 7 bases identical to TRBD2. V lost 3 bases to trimming and J lost 1 base; unmatched junction nucleotides: 3. This CDR3 has 13 residues. CDR1 is DFQATT and CDR2 is SNEGSKA in the germline V gene (reference sequence). CDR3 amino acids: CSARSGGSYEQYF. DNA for the CDR3: TGCAGTGCTAGGTCGGGAGGATCCTACGAGCAGTACTTC.

This clonotype has at least ten counts. The chain couples TRBV28 to TRBJ1-6; 10 nucleotides agree with TRBD1. The V segment lost 10 bases and the J segment 7 bases; nucleotides outside the gene matches: 10. Per the germline V gene, CDR1 is MDHEN and CDR2 is SYDVKM. The CDR3 runs 15 residues. The CDR3 nucleotides are TGTGCCATCTTGGACAGGGGGAAGTTGAATTCACCCCTCCACTTT. The encoded protein is CAILDRGKLNSPLHF.

This clonotype was counted ten times or more. The chain links TRBV5-1 to TRBJ2-7, with 8 bases aligning to TRBD1. The CDR3 is 15 amino acids. The V segment lost 0 bases and the J segment 7 bases; nucleotides outside the gene matches: 9. Germline lookup yields CDR1 SGHRS and CDR2 YFSETQ. Written as DNA, the CDR3 is TGCGCCAGCAGCTTGGTGGTGGGACAGGCCCCAGAGCAGTACTTC. This codes for CASSLVVGQAPEQYF.

This clonotype has at least ten counts. V gene TRBV28 combines with J gene TRBJ2-5; D call uncertain. Per the germline V gene, CDR1 is MDHEN and CDR2 is SYDVKM. Trimming removed 3 bases at V and 2 bases at J, with 7 bases between. This CDR3 region has 13 residues. The CDR3 DNA reads as TGTGCCAGCAGTTTCGACGGACAAGAGACCCAGTACTTC. Amino acid sequence: CASSFDGQETQYF.

This clonotype was counted ten times or more. This sequence joins TRBV6-1 and TRBJ2-2, with D unresolved. CDR1 is MNHNS and CDR2 is SASEGT in the germline V gene. There are 16 residues in the CDR3. The ends were cut back, 6 bases at V and 1 base at J, with 15 bases in the middle. The CDR3 loop reads CASRIRAQLNTGELFF. The CDR3 nucleotides are TGTGCCAGCAGAATTCGGGCCCAACTGAACACCGGGGAGCTGTTTTTT.

At least ten counts were recorded for this clonotype. The chain has TRBV20-1 and TRBJ1-1; maybe TRBD1 (6 bases). The CDR3 has 13 residues. V lost 6 bases and J lost 3, with 14 bases in between. The V gene's germline CDR1 is DFQATT and CDR2 SNEGSKA (reference sequence). CDR3 sequence: CSAPRGYYTEAFF. The DNA of the CDR3 is TGCAGTGCCCCCAGGGGTTACTACACTGAAGCTTTCTTT.

This clonotype was observed many times. The chain joins TRBV10-3 to TRBJ2-5, with D possibly matching TRBD1 (5 bases). V was trimmed by 4 bases and J by 1 base, leaving 13 bases between them. The CDR3 loop spans 15 amino acids. CDR1 and CDR2 from the germline V gene are ENHRY and SYGVKD. The CDR3 loop reads CAISVRGAAQETQYF. Written as DNA, the CDR3 is TGTGCCATCAGTGTCCGTGGGGCGGCCCAAGAGACCCAGTACTTC.

The rearrangement joins TRBV6-2 or TRBV6-3 to TRBJ1-1, with TRBD1 matching 8 bases. V trimming: 0 bases; J trimming: 3 bases; junction bases outside the gene matches: 9. Germline V gene data show CDR1 as MNHEY and CDR2 as SVGEGT. This CDR3 has 17 amino acids. The CDR3 protein is CASSYSEPGTGDTEAFF. The CDR3 DNA sequence: TGTGCCAGCAGTTACTCAGAGCCCGGGACAGGAGACACTGAAGCTTTCTTT.